The clone carrying this T cell receptor (beta chain) was observed a handful of times. Allocation to cohorts depended on clinical history reported by the participants. Donors of Cohort 3 who recovered were those that had two negative PCRs, clearance, or symptom resolution. The record originates from a study of blood T cell repertoires in COVID-19. Overall study: Samples came from the United States, Italy and Spain, spanning acute and convalescent COVID-19.

Germline V lookup: CDR1 SGHAT, CDR2 FQNNGV. CDR3 length equals 12 residues. V was pared by 6 bases and J by 0 bases, with 6 bases between. Profiled with immunoSEQ multiplex PCR; TCRdb holds only in-frame clones, not every one. Found here are around 130,000 clones, about 88% of them singletons; the top ten hold about 2.5%. This rearrangement joins TRBV11-2 to TRBJ2-7; no clear D. The sequencing input was PBMCs or T cells enriched from blood (not recorded which). The receptor was isolated from a woman aged 45-59 years who had recovered from COVID-19. The CDR3 reads CASRPSSYEQYF. CDR3 coding DNA: TGTGCCAGCAGGCCGAGCTCCTACGAGCAGTACTTC.